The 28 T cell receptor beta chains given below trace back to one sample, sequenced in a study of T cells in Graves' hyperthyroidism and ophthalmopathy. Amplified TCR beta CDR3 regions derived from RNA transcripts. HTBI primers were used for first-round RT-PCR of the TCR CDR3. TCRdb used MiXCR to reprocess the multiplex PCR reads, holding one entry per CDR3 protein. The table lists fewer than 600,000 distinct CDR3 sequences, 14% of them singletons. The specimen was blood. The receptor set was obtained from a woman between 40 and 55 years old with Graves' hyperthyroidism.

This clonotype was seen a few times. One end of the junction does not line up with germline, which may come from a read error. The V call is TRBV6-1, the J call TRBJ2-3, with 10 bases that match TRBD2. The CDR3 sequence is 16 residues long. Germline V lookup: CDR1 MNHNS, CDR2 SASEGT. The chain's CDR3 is CASSGASSGSRDTQYF. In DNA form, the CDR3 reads TGTGCCAGCAGTGGGGCCTCTAGCGGGAGCAGAGATACGCAGTATTTT.

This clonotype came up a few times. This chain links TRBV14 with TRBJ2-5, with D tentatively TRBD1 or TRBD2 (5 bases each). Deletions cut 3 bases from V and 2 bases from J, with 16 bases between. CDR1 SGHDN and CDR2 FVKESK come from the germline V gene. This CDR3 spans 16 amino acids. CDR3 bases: TGTGCCAGCAGCCACTGGGCATCCGGGGCTCAAGAGACCCAGTACTTC. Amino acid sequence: CASSHWASGAQETQYF.

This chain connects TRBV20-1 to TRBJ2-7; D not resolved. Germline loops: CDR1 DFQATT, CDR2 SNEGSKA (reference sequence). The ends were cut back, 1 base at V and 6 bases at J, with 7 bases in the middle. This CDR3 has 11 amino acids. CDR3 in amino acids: CSARAPTEQYF. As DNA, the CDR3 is TGCAGTGCTAGAGCCCCCACCGAGCAGTACTTC.

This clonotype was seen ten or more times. CDR3 protein: CASSLSPGNYEQYF. CDR3 sequence (DNA): TGTGCCAGCAGCTTATCCCCGGGAAATTACGAGCAGTACTTC. The rearrangement uses TRBV11-2 and TRBJ2-7; D is possibly TRBD2 (5 bases). CDR3 length: 14 amino acids. V lost 2 bases to trimming and J lost 4 bases, with 12 bases between them. The V gene's germline CDR1 is SGHAT and CDR2 FQNNGV.

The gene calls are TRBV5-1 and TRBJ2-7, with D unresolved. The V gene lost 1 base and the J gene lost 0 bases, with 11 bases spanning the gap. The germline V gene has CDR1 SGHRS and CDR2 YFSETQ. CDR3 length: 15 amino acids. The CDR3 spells CASSLTASSSYEQYF. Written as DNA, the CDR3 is TGCGCCAGCAGCTTGACAGCCTCATCCTCCTACGAGCAGTACTTC.

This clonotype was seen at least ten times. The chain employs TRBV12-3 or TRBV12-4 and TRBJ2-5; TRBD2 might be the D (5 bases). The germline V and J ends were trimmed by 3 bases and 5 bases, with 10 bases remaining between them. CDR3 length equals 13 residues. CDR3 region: CASSLPGKETQYF. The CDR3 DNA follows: TGTGCCAGCAGTTTGCCGGGGAAGGAGACCCAGTACTTC.

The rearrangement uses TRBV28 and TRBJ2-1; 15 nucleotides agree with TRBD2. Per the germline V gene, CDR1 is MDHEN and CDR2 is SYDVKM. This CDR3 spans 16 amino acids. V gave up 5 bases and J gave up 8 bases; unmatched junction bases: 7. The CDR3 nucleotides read TGTGCCAGCAGTGCTAGGACTAGCGGGAGGGCCGATGAGCAGTTCTTC. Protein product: CASSARTSGRADEQFF.

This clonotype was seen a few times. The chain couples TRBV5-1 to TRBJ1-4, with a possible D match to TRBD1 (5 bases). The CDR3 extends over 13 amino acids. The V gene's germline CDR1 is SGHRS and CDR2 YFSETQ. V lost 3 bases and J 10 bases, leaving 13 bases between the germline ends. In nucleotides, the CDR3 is TGCGCCAGCAGCTCGGGCGGGACGGGAAAACTGTTTTTT. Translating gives CASSSGGTGKLFF.

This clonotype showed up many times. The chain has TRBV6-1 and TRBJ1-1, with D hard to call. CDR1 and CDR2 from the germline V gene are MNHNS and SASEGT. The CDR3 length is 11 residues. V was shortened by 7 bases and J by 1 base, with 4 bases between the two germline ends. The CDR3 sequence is CASTKNTEAFF. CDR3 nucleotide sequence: TGTGCCAGCACCAAGAACACTGAAGCTTTCTTT.

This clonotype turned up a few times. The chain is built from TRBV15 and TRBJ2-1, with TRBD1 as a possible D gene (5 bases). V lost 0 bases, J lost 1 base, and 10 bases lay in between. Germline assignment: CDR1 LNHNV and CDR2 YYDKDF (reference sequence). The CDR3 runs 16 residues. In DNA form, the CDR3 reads TGTGCCACCAGCAGAGAGTTAACAGGATCCTACAATGAGCAGTTCTTC. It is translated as CATSRELTGSYNEQFF.

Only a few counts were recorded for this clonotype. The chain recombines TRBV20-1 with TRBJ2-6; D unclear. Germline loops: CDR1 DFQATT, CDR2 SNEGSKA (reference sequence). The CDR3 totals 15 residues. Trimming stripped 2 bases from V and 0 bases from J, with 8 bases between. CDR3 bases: TGCAGTGCTAGATGGCCGAGCTCTGGGGCCAACGTCCTGACTTTC. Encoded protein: CSARWPSSGANVLTF.

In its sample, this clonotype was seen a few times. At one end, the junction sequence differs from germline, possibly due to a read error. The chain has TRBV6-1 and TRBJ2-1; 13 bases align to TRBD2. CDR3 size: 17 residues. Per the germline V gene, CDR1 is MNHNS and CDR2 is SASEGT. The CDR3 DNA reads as TGTGCCAACAGTCTTCGGACGGGACTAGCGGGACTCAATGAGCAGTTCTTC. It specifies CANSLRTGLAGLNEQFF.

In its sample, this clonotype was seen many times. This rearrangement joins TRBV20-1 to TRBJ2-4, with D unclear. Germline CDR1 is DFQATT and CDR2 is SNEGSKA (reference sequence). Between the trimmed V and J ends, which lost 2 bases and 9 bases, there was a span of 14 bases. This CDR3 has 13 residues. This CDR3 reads CSARSVVEGIQYF. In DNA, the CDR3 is TGCAGTGCTAGAAGTGTGGTGGAAGGCATTCAGTACTTC.

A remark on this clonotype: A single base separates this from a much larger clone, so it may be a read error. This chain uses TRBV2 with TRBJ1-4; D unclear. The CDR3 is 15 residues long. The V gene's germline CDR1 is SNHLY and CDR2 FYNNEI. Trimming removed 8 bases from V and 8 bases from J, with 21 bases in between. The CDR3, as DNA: TGTGCCAGCTCTCTTGTGTCACTCATTGACGAAAAACTGTTTTTT. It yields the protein CASSLVSLIDEKLFF.

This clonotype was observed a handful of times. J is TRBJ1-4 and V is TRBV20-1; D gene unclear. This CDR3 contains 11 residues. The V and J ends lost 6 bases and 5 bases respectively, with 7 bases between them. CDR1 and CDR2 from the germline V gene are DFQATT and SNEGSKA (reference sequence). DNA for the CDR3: TGCAGTGCCAGACCAAATGAAAAACTGTTTTTT. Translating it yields CSARPNEKLFF.

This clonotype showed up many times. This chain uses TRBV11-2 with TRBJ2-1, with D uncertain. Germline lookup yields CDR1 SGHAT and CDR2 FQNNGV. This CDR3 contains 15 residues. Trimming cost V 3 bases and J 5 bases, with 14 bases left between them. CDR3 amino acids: CASSFYGSTNNEQFF. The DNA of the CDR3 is TGTGCCAGCAGCTTTTATGGTTCGACCAACAATGAGCAGTTCTTC.

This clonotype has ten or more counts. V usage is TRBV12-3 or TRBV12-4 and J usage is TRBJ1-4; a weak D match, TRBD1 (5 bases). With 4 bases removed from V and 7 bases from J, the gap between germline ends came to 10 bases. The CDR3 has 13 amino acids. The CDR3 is CASSWGDGEKLFF. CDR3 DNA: TGTGCCAGCAGTTGGGGGGACGGTGAAAAACTGTTTTTT.

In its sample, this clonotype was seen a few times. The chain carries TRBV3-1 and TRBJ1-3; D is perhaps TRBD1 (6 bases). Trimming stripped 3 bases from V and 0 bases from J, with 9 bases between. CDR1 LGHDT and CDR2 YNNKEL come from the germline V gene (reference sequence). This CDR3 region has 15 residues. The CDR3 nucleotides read TGTGCCAGCAGCCAGGGGGGGCTCTCTGGAAACACCATATATTTT. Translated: CASSQGGLSGNTIYF.

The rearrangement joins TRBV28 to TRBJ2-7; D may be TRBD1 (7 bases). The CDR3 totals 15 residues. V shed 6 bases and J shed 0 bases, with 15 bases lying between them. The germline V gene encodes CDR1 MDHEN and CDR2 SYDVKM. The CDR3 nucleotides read TGTGCCAGCAGCCCGGGGGCAGGGGGCTCCTACGAGCAGTACTTC. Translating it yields CASSPGAGGSYEQYF.

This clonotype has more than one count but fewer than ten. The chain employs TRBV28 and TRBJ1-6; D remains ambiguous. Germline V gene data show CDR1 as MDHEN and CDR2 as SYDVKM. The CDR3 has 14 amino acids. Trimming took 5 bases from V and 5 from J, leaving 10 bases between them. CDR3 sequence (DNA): TGTGCCAGCAGTCGAGGACGGAATAATTCACCCCTCCACTTT. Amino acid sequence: CASSRGRNNSPLHF.

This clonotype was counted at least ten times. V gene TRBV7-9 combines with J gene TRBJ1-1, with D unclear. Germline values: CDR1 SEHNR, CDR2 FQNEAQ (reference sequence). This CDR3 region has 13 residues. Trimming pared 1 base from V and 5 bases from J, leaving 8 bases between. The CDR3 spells CASSLEGWTEAFF. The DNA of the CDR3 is TGTGCCAGCAGCTTAGAAGGGTGGACTGAAGCTTTCTTT.

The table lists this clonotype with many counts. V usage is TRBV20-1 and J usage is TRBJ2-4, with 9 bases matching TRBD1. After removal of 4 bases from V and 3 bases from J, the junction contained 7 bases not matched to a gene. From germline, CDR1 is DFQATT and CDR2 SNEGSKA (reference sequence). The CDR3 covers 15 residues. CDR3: CSAISGQGFKNIQYF. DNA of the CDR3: TGCAGTGCTATAAGTGGACAGGGGTTCAAAAACATTCAGTACTTC.

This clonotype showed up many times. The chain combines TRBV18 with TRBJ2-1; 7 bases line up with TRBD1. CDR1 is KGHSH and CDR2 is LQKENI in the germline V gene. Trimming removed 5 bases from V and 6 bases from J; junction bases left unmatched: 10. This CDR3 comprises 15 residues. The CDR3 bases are TGTGCCAGCTCATCGCCCGGGACAGAACTCAATGAGCAGTTCTTC. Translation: CASSSPGTELNEQFF.

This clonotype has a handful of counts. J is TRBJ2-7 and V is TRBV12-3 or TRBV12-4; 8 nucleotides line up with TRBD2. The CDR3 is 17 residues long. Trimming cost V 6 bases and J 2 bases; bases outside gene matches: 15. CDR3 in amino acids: CASSPPSAGGRTYEQYF. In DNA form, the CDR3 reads TGTGCCAGCAGCCCCCCGTCGGCGGGAGGACGGACCTACGAGCAGTACTTC.

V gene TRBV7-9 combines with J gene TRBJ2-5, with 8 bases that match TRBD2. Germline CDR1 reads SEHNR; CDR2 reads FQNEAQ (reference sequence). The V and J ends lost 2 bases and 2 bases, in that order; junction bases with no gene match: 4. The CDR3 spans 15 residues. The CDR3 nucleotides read TGTGCCAGCAGCTTAAGGGCTAGCGGGCAAGAGACCCAGTACTTC. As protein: CASSLRASGQETQYF.

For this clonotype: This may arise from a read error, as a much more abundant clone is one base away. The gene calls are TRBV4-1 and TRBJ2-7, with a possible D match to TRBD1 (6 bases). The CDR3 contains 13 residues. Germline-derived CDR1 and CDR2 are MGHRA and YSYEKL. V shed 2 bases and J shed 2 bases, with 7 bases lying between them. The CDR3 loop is CASSQRQAYEQYF. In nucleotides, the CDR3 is TGCGCCAGCAGCCAACGACAGGCCTACGAGCAGTACTTC.

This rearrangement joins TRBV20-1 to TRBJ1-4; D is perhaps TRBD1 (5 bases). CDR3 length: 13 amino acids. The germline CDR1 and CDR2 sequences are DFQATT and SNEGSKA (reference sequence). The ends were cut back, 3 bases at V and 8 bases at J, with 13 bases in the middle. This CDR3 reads CSARGGRAEKLFF. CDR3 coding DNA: TGCAGTGCTAGGGGGGGACGCGCGGAAAAACTGTTTTTT.

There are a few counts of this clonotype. CDR3 region: CASSLGTLFRDTEAFF. The CDR3 nucleotides read TGTGCCAGCAGCTTAGGGACGCTTTTTAGGGACACTGAAGCTTTCTTT. The chain couples TRBV7-9 to TRBJ1-1; D is unresolved. Trimming left V 1 base short and J 3 bases short, with 15 bases between. This CDR3 comprises 16 residues. The germline CDR1 and CDR2 sequences are SEHNR and FQNEAQ (reference sequence).